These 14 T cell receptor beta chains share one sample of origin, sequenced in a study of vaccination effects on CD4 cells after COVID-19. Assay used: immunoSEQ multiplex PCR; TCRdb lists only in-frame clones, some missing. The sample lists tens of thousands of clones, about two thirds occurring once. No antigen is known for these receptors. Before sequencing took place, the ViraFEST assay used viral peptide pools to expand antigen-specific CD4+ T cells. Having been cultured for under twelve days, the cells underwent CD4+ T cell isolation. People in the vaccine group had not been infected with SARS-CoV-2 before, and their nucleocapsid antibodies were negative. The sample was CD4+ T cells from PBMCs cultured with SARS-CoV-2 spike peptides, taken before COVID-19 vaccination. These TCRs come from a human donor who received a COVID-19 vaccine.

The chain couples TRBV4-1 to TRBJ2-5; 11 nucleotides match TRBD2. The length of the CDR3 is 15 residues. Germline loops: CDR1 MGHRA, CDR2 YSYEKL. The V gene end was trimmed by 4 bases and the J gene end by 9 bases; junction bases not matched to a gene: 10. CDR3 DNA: TGCGCCAGCAGCCCAATAGCGGGGGGGCTTCCGTCCCAGTACTTC. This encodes CASSPIAGGLPSQYF.

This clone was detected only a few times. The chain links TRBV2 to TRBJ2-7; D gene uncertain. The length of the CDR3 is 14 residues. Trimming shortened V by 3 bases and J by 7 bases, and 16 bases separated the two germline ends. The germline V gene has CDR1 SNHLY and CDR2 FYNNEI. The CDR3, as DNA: TGTGCCAGCAGTGAGATGGGCAGCTATGGGGAGCAGTACTTC. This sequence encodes CASSEMGSYGEQYF.

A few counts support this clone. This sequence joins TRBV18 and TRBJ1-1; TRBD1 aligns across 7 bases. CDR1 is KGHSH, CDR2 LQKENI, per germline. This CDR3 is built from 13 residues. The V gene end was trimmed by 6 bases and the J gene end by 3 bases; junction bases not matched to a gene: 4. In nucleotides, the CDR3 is TGTGCCAGCTCCCCAACAGGGGACACTGAAGCTTTCTTT. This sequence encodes CASSPTGDTEAFF.

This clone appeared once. This CDR3 is CASSQDRGGWGAGQPQHF. CDR3 nucleotide sequence: TGTGCCAGCAGCCAAGATCGGGGAGGTTGGGGCGCAGGGCAGCCCCAGCATTTT. V is TRBV3-1 (or the pseudogene TRBV3-2) and J is TRBJ1-5, with a weak D call TRBD1 (5 bases). Germline V gene sequence: CDR1 LGHDT, CDR2 YNNKEL (reference sequence). V was cut by 0 bases and J by 7 bases, with 22 bases left in between. CDR3 length: 18 residues.

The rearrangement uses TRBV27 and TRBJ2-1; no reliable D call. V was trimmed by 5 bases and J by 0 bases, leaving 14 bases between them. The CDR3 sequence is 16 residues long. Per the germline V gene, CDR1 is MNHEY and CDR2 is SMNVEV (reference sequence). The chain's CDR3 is CASSPISSSSYNEQFF. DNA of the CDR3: TGTGCCAGCAGTCCCATTAGTTCGAGCTCCTACAATGAGCAGTTCTTC.

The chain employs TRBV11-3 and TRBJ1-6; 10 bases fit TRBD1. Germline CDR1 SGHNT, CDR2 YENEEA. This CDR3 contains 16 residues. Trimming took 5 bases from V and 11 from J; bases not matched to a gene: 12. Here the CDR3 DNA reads TGTGCCAGCAGCGTCCGGGACAGGGGATTTCCGGCACCCCTCCACTTT. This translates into CASSVRDRGFPAPLHF.

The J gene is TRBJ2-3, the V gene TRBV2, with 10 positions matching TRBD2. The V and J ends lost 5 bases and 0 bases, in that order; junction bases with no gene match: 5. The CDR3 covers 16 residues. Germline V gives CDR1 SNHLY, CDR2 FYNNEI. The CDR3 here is CASSHQTSGSTDTQYF. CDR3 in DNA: TGTGCCAGCAGTCATCAGACTAGCGGGAGCACAGATACGCAGTATTTT.

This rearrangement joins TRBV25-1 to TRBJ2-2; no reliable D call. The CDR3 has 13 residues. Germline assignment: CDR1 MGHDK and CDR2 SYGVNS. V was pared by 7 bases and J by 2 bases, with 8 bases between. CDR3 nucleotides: TGTGCCAGCAAGAGGCCCAACACCGGGGAGCTGTTTTTT. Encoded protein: CASKRPNTGELFF.

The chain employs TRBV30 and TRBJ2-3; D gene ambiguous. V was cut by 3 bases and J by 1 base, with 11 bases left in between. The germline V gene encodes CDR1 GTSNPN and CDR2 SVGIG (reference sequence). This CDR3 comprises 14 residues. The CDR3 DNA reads TGTGCCTGGAGCAAGAACCGGGGCACAGATACGCAGTATTTT. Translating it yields CAWSKNRGTDTQYF. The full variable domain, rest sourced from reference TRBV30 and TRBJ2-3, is SQTIHQWPATLVQPVGSPLSLECTVEGTSNPNLYWYRQAAGRGLQLLFYSVGIGQISSEVPQNLSASRPQDRQFILSSKKLLLSDSGFYLCAWSKNRGTDTQYFGPGTRLTVL.

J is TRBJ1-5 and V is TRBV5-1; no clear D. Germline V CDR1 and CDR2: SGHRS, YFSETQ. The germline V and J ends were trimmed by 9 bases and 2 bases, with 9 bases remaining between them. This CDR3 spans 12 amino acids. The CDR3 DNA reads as TGCGCCACGGCGGACGGCAATCAGCCCCAGCATTTT. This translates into CATADGNQPQHF. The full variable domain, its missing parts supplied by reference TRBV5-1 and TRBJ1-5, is KAGVTQTPRYLIKTRGQQVTLSCSPISGHRSVSWYQQTPGQGLQFLFEYFSETQRNKGNFPGRFSGRQFSNSRSEMNVSTLELGDSALYLCATADGNQPQHFGDGTRLSIL.

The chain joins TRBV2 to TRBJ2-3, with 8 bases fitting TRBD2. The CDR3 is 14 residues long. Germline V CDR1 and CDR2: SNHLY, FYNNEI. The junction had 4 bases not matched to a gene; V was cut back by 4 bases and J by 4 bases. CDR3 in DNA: TGTGCCAGCAGTGCCAGCGGGAGTGCAGATACGCAGTATTTT. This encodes CASSASGSADTQYF.

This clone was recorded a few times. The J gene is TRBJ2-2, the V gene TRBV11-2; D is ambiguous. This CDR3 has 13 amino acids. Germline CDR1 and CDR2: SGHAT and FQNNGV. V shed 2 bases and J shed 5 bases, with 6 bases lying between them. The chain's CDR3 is CASSLTATGELFF. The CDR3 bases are TGTGCCAGCAGCTTAACGGCGACCGGGGAGCTGTTTTTT.

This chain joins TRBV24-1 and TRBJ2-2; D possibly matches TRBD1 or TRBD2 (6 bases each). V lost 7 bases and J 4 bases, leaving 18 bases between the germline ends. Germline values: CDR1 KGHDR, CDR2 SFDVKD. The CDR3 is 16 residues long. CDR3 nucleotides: TGTGCCACCAGGGTGGGCGGCAAGGGGGGCACCGGGGAGCTGTTTTTT. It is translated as CATRVGGKGGTGELFF.

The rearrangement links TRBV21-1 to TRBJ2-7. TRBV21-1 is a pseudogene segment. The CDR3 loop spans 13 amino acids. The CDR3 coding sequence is TGTGCCAGCAGCAAAGGCCGTAGGGACGAGCAGTACTTC. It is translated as CASSKGRRDEQYF.